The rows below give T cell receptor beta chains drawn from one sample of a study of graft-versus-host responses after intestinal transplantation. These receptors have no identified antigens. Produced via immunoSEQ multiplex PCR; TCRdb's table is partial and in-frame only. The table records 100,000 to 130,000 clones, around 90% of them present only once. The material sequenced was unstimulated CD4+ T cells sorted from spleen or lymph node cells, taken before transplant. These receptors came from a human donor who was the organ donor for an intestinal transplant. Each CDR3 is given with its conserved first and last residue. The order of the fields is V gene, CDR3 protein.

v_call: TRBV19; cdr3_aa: CASSGTDGGEQFF
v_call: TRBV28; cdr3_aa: CASSGGGLSTLSEQFF
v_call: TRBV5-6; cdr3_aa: CASSISHRAGTSVDTQYF
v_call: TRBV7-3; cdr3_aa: CASSLKRGDNEQFF
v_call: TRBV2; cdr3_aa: CASSELLAMFEAFF
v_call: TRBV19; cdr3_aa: CASSERSGSGNNEQFF
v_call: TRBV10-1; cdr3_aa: CASSEKLRSRKNYGYTF
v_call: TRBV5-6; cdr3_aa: CASSFGVSGANVLTF
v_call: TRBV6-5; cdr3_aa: CASRLGTSGEQYF
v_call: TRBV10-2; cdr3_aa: CASTRDSYEQYF
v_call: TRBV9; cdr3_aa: CASSPRITNTEAFF
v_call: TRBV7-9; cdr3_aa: CASSFGLAGDTQYF
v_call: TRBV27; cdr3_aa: CASSLLAGYEQYF
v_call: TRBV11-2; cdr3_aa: CASRSGLTYEQYF
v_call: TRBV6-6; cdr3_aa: CASSYYGGDYNEQFF
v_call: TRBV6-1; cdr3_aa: CASRSMTGWLTEAFF
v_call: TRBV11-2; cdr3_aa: CASSSHGGAGNTIYF
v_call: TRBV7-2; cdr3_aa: CASSRQTSTNEKLFF
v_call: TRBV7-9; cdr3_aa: CASSLGSRIYGYTF
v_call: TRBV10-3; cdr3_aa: CAIRGYLGDTQYF
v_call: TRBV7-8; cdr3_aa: CASTPGHKSPLHF
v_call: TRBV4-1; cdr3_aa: CASSQVGAGANYGYTF
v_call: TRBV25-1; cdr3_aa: CASSPAGTGITGELFF